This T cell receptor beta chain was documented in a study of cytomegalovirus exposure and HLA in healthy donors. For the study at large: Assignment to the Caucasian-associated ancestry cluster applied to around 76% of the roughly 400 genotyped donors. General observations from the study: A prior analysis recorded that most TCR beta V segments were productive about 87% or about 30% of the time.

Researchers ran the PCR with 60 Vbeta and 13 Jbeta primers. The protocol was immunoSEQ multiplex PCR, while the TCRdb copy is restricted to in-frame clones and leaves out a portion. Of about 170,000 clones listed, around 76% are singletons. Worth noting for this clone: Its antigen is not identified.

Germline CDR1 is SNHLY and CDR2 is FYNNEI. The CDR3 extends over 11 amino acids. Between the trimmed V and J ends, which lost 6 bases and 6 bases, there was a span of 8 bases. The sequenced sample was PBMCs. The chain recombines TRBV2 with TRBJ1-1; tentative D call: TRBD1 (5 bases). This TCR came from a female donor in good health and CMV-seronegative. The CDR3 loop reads CASRRDSEAFF. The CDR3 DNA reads TGTGCCAGCAGGAGGGACTCTGAAGCTTTCTTT.